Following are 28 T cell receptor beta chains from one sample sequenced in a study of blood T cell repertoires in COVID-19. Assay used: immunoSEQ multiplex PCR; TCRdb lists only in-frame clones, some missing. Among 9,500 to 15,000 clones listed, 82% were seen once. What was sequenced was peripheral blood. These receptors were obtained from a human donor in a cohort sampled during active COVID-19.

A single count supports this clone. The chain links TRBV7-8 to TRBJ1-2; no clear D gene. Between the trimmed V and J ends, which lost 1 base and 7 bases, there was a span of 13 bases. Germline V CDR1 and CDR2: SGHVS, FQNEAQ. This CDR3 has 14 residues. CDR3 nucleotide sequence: TGTGCCAGCAGCTTAGTGCCGGGTATGGGTGGCTACACCTTC. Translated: CASSLVPGMGGYTF.

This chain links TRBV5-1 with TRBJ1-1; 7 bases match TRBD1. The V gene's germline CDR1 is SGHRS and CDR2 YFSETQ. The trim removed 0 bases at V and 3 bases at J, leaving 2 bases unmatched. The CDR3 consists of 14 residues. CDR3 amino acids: CASSLEGAHTEAFF. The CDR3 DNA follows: TGCGCCAGCAGCTTGGAGGGGGCCCACACTGAAGCTTTCTTT.

For the CDR3, the DNA is TGTGCCACCAGCCCGAGGGGGGGGGCCGAGGGGGAGCTGTTTTTT. This gives the protein CATSPRGGAEGELFF. The J gene is TRBJ2-2, the V gene TRBV15, with D maybe TRBD2 (7 bases). CDR1 and CDR2 (germline): LNHNV, YYDKDF (reference sequence). V was cut by 5 bases and J by 8 bases, with 18 bases left in between. The CDR3 consists of 15 residues.

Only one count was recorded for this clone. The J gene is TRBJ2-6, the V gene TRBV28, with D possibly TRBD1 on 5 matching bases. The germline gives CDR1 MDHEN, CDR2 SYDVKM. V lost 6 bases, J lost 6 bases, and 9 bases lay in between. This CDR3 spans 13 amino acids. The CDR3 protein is CASSLQEANVLTF. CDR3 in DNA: TGTGCCAGCAGCCTACAGGAGGCCAACGTCCTGACTTTC.

This chain's CDR3 is CASSPGQGAELFF. CDR3 in DNA: TGTGCCAGCTCACCAGGACAGGGGGCGGAACTGTTTTTT. The rearrangement uses TRBV18 and TRBJ1-4; TRBD1 matches at 11 bases. With 2 bases clipped from V and 12 bases from J, the junction kept 2 bases outside the gene matches. The germline V gene has CDR1 KGHSH and CDR2 LQKENI. CDR3 size: 13 residues.

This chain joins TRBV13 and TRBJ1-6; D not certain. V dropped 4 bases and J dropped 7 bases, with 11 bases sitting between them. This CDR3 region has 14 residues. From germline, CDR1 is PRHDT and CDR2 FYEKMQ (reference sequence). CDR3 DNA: TGTGCCAGCAGCTCCGCGGGCGGGAATTCACCCCTCCACTTT. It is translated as CASSSAGGNSPLHF.

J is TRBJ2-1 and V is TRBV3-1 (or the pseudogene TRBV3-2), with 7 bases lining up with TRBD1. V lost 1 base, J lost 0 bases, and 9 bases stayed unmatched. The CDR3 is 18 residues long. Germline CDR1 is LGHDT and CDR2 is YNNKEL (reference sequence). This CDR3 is CASSQVAGGGSSYNEQFF. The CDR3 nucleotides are TGTGCCAGCAGCCAAGTGGCAGGGGGTGGAAGCTCCTACAATGAGCAGTTCTTC.

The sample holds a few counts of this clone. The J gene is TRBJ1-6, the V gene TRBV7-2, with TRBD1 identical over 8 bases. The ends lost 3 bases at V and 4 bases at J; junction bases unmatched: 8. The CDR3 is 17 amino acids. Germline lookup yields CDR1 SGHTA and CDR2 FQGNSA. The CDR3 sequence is CASSFGQGRAYNSPLHF. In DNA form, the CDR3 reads TGTGCCAGCAGCTTCGGACAGGGAAGGGCTTATAATTCACCCCTCCACTTT.

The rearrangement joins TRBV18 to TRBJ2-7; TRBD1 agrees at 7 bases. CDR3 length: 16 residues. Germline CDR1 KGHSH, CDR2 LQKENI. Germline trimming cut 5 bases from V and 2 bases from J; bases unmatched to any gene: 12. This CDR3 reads CASSASTGTAAYEQYF. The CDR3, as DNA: TGTGCCAGCTCAGCCTCGACCGGGACAGCAGCCTACGAGCAGTACTTC.

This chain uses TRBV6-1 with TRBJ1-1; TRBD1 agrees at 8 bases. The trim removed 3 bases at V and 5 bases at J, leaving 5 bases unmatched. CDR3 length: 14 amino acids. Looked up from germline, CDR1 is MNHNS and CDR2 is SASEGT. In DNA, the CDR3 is TGTGCCAGCAGTGATCAGGGGGCAGAGACTGAAGCTTTCTTT. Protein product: CASSDQGAETEAFF.

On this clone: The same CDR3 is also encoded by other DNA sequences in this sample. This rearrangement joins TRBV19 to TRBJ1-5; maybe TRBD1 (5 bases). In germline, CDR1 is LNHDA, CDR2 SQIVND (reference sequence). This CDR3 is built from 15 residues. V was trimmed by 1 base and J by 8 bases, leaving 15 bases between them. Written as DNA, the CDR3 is TGTGCCAGTAGTATAGGTGTTCCAGGGTTTAAGCCCCAGCATTTT. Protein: CASSIGVPGFKPQHF.

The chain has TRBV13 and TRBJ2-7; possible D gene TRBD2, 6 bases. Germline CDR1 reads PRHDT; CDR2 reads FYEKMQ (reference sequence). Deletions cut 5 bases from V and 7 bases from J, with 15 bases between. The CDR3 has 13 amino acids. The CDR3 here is CASSHKGLPEQYF. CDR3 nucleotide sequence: TGTGCCAGCAGCCACAAGGGACTGCCTGAGCAGTACTTC.

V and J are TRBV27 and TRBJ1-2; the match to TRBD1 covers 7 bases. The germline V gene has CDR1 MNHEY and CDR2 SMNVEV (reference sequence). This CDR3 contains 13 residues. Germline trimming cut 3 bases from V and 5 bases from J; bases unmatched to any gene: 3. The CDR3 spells CASSFQGEYGYTF. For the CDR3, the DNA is TGTGCCAGCAGTTTTCAGGGGGAGTATGGCTACACCTTC.

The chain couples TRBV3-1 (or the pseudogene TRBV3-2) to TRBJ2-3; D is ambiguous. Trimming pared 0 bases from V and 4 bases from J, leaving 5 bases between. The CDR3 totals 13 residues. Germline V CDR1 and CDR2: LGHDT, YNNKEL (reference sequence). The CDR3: CASSQDLSDTQYF. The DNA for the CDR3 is TGTGCCAGCAGCCAAGATCTATCAGATACGCAGTATTTT.

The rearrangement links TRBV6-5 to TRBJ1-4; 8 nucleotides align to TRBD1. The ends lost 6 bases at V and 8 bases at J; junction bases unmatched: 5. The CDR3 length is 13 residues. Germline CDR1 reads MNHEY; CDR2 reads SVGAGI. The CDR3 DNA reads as TGTGCCAGCAGGTCACAGGGGGGGGAAAAACTGTTTTTT. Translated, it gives CASRSQGGEKLFF.

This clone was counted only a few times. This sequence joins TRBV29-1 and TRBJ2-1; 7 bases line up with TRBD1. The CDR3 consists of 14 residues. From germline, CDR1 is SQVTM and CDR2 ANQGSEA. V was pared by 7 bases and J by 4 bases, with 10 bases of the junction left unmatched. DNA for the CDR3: TGCAGCGCTACCCACCCGGGACAGTACAATGAGCAGTTCTTC. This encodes CSATHPGQYNEQFF.

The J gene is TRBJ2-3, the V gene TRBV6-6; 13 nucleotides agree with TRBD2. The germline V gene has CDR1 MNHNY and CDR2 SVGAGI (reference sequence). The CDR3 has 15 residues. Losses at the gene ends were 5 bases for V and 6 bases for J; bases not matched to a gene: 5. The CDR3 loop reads CASSGPGLAGDTQYF. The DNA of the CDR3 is TGTGCCAGCAGTGGTCCGGGACTAGCGGGGGATACGCAGTATTTT.

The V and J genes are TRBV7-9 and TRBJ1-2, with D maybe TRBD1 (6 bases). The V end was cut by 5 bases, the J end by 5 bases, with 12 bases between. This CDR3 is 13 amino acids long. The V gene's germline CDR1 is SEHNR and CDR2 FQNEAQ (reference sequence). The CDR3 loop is CASSPTGTYGYTF. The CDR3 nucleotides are TGTGCCAGCAGCCCGACCGGGACATATGGCTACACCTTC.

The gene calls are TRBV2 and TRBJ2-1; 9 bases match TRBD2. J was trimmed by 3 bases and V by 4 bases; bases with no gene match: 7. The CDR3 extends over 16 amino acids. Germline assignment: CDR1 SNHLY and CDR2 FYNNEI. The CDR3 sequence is CASSAASSGDYNEQFF. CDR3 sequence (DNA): TGTGCCAGCAGTGCCGCCTCTAGCGGGGACTACAATGAGCAGTTCTTC. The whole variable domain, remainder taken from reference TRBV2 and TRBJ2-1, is EPEVTQTPSHQVTQMGQEVILRCVPISNHLYFYWYRQILGQKVEFLVSFYNNEISEKSEIFDDQFSVERPDGSNFTLKIRSTKLEDSAMYFCASSAASSGDYNEQFFGPGTRLTVL.

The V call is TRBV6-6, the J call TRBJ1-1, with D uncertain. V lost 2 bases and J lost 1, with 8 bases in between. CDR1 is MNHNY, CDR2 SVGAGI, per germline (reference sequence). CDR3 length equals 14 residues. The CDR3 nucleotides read TGTGCCAGCAGTTACCTGACACCGAACACTGAAGCTTTCTTT. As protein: CASSYLTPNTEAFF.

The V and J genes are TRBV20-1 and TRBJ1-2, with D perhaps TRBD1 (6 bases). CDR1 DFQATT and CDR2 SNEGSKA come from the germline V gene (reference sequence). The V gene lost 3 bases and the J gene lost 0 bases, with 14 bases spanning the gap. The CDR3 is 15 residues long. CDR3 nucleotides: TGCAGTGCTAGTGGGGGGCCGCTAGCTAACTATGGCTACACCTTC. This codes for CSASGGPLANYGYTF.

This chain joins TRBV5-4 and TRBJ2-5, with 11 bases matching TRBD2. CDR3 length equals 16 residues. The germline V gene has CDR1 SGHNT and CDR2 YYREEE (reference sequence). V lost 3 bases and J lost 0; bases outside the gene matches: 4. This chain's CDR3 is CASSSTSGVYQETQYF. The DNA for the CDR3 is TGTGCCAGCAGCTCGACTAGCGGGGTGTACCAAGAGACCCAGTACTTC. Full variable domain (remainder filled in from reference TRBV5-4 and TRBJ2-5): ETGVTQSPTHLIKTRGQQVTLRCSSQSGHNTVSWYQQALGQGPQFIFQYYREEENGRGNFPPRFSGLQFPNYSSELNVNALELDDSALYLCASSSTSGVYQETQYFGPGTRLLVL.

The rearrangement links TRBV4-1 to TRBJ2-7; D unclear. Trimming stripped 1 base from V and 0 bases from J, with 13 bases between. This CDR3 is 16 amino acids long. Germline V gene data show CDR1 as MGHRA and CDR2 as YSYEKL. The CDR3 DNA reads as TGCGCCAGCAGCCAAGTGGCAGTTTCCAGCTCCTACGAGCAGTACTTC. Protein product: CASSQVAVSSSYEQYF.

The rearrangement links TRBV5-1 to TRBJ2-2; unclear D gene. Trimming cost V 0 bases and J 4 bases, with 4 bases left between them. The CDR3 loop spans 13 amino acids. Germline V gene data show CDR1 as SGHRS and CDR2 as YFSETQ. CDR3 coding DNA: TGCGCCAGCAGCTTGGTCGTCACCGGGGAGCTGTTTTTT. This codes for CASSLVVTGELFF.

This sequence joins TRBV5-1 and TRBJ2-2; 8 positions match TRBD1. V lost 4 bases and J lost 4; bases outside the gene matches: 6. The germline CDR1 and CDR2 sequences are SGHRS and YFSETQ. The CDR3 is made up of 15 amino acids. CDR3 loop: CASSTSGGTTGELFF. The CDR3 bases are TGCGCCAGCAGCACGTCAGGGGGCACCACCGGGGAGCTGTTTTTT.

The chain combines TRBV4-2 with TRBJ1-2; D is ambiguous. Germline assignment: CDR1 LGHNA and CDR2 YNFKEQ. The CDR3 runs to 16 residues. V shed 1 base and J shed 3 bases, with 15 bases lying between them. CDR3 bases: TGTGCCAGCAGCCAAGTTTCGTCGCGGCTTGACTATGGCTACACCTTC. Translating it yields CASSQVSSRLDYGYTF.

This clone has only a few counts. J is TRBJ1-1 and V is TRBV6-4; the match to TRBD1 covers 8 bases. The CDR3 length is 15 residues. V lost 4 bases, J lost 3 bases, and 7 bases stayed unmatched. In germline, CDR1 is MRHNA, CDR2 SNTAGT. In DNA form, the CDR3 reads TGTGCCAGCAGTGGGACAGGGAGCGGGGACACTGAAGCTTTCTTT. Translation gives CASSGTGSGDTEAFF.

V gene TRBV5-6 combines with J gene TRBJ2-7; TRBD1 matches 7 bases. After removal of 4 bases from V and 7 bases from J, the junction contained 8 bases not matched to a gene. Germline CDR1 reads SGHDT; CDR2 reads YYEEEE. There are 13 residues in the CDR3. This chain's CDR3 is CASSPRTGWEQYF. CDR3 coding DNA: TGTGCCAGCAGCCCCAGGACAGGCTGGGAGCAGTACTTC.